Below, one TCR beta chain is given with its context. Its antigen is not identified. Method: immunoSEQ multiplex PCR; TCRdb's copy keeps in-frame clones and lacks some. The sample holds about 260,000 clones, roughly 91% seen once. V shed 6 bases and J shed 0 bases, with 15 bases lying between them. The CDR3 length is 16 residues. Germline CDR1 reads SGHDT; CDR2 reads YYEEEE. These data belong to a study of cytomegalovirus exposure and HLA in healthy donors. On the study more broadly: A subsequent analysis stated that the approximately 120 validation repertoires were run on the same platform as the approximately 710 first-cohort repertoires. Findings and limits, study-wide: While the bulk of TCR sequences proved rare, some public TCRs turned up in many donors.

This clonotype was obtained from a young woman in good health and CMV-seronegative. The chain has TRBV5-6 and TRBJ2-2, with D uncertain. Sequenced: PBMCs. The CDR3 region has the DNA TGTGCCAGCACCCTTTCCTTTCGGGCGAACACCGGGGAGCTGTTTTTT. Residues: CASTLSFRANTGELFF.